This record looks at one T cell receptor beta chain sequence and its context. As yet, its antigen is unknown. This specimen comes from a study of PD-1 blockade in classical Hodgkin lymphoma. Clones were sequenced by immunoSEQ multiplex PCR, and TCRdb holds only the in-frame ones, with some missing. Of over 6,500 clones listed, about four fifths were seen once; the top ten hold just under 45%. Time point noted: cycle 4 day 1 (C4D1), after six to seven weeks of nivolumab. In every patient, relapse followed autologous stem cell transplantation, while exposure to brentuximab vedotin differed. General study results and limits: Complete responders showed a baseline diversity that resembled the diversity of newly diagnosed patients. Prior therapy or disease activity may underlie the repertoire differences, whose causes remain undefined.

Looked up from germline, CDR1 is MDHEN and CDR2 is SYDVKM. The CDR3 contains 16 residues. Trimming took 7 bases from V and 6 from J, leaving 24 bases between them. The TCR comes from a human donor with classical Hodgkin lymphoma. The chain couples TRBV28 to TRBJ1-2; D uncertain. The input for sequencing was peripheral blood mononuclear cells (PBMCs), taken before the fourth cycle of nivolumab. CDR3 in DNA: TGTGCCAGCAATGAGGTTAAGGGAAGTTACCGGAATGGCTACACCTTC. Translation gives CASNEVKGSYRNGYTF.